This T cell receptor beta chain was recovered during a study of cytomegalovirus exposure and HLA in healthy donors. With respect to this clone: What it binds is unknown.

Donors consisted of healthy bone marrow donors. Study findings and constraints: Available immune exposure information covered CMV serostatus only. In vitro, three CMV-associated chains proved specific for CMV antigens. Some V segments, TRBV6-2 and TRBV6-3 among them, were indistinguishable and were therefore excluded.

The PCR used 60 Vbeta and 13 Jbeta primers. This table comes from immunoSEQ multiplex PCR, and its TCRdb copy is limited to in-frame clones, with some not included. The table lists 150,000 to 200,000 clones, under 85% of them singletons. The CDR3 has 15 amino acids. Germline V gene lookup returns CDR1 KGHSH and CDR2 LQKENI. V gave up 8 bases and J gave up 4 bases; unmatched junction bases: 10. The rearrangement uses TRBV18 and TRBJ2-1; the match to TRBD2 covers 8 bases. This sequence originates from a female donor in good health and CMV-seronegative. What was sequenced was PBMCs. CDR3 loop: CASHGGARYYNEQFF. In nucleotides, the CDR3 is TGTGCCAGCCACGGGGGGGCCCGCTATTACAATGAGCAGTTCTTC.